Shown below are 11 T cell receptor beta chains from a single sample sequenced in a study of lymphopenia after photon versus proton radiotherapy. TCRdb keeps only in-frame clones here, not all; method: immunoSEQ multiplex PCR. The table shows 53,000 or so clones, with around 88% occurring only once. This material consisted of peripheral blood, taken from a patient treated with photon-based radiotherapy. The receptors stem from a man over 45 with gastric cancer.

The J gene is TRBJ2-3, the V gene TRBV6-4; D uncertain. The length of the CDR3 is 13 residues. V shed 0 bases and J shed 3 bases, with 4 bases lying between them. Germline CDR1 is MRHNA and CDR2 is SNTAGT. For the CDR3, the DNA is TGTGCCAGCAGTGACTCGGAGACAGATACGCAGTATTTT. It is translated as CASSDSETDTQYF.

In this sample, this clone turned up once. V gene TRBV28 combines with J gene TRBJ1-2, with 8 bases that match TRBD1. Germline-derived CDR1 and CDR2 are MDHEN and SYDVKM. CDR3 length equals 17 residues. Trimming took 2 bases from V and 0 from J; bases not matched to a gene: 8. CDR3 sequence reads: CASSLAAGGPPNYGYTF. DNA for the CDR3: TGTGCCAGCAGTTTAGCGGCAGGGGGCCCTCCTAACTATGGCTACACCTTC.

This clone was observed a single time. The genes are TRBV7-9 and TRBJ1-1; 7 bases fit TRBD1. There are 19 residues in the CDR3. J lost 0 bases, V lost 3 bases, and 16 bases had no gene match. Germline V gene sequence: CDR1 SEHNR, CDR2 FQNEAQ (reference sequence). The chain's CDR3 is CASSFDRTGVSRMNTEAFF. The DNA for the CDR3 is TGTGCCAGCAGCTTCGATCGAACAGGGGTGAGTCGAATGAACACTGAAGCTTTCTTT.

This clone was detected once. V usage is TRBV7-9 and J usage is TRBJ1-2, with TRBD1 matching over 9 bases. This CDR3 comprises 14 residues. The V and J ends lost 5 bases and 7 bases, in that order; junction bases with no gene match: 8. CDR1 SEHNR and CDR2 FQNEAQ come from the germline V gene (reference sequence). This CDR3 reads CASSLGQGSSGYTF. CDR3 nucleotide sequence: TGTGCCAGCAGCCTAGGACAGGGGAGTTCTGGCTACACCTTC.

This chain joins TRBV11-2 and TRBJ2-7, with TRBD2 matching 7 bases. Germline-derived CDR1 and CDR2 are SGHAT and FQNNGV. J was trimmed by 4 bases and V by 1 base; bases with no gene match: 4. The CDR3 consists of 14 residues. The CDR3: CASSLGGSGYEQYF. The CDR3 DNA sequence: TGTGCCAGCAGCTTAGGCGGGAGTGGGTACGAGCAGTACTTC.

The chain carries TRBV10-2 and TRBJ1-4; TRBD1 matches at 7 bases. In germline, CDR1 is WSHSY, CDR2 SAAADI. The CDR3 runs to 17 residues. V gave up 3 bases and J gave up 7 bases; unmatched junction bases: 14. The CDR3 DNA reads TGCGCCAGCAGTGACCTACTCATCCGGGACAGAACTGAAAAACTGTTTTTT. It encodes CASSDLLIRDRTEKLFF.

The chain has TRBV4-1 and TRBJ2-2, with D perhaps TRBD1 (6 bases). The V and J ends lost 0 bases and 0 bases respectively, with 20 bases between them. The length of the CDR3 is 20 residues. From germline, CDR1 is MGHRA and CDR2 YSYEKL. The CDR3 DNA sequence: TGCGCCAGCAGCCAAGATTATCGGGTAGGGGGTAAGGCGAACACCGGGGAGCTGTTTTTT. It encodes CASSQDYRVGGKANTGELFF.

This chain joins TRBV2 and TRBJ2-1; tentative D call: TRBD2 (5 bases). The germline gives CDR1 SNHLY, CDR2 FYNNEI. Trimming took 4 bases from V and 6 from J, leaving 13 bases between them. The CDR3 is 14 residues long. CDR3 coding DNA: TGTGCCAGCAGTGGCCTAGCTATGGGCAATGAGCAGTTCTTC. This gives the protein CASSGLAMGNEQFF.

J is TRBJ1-2 and V is TRBV9; D gene unclear. The V and J ends lost 3 bases and 3 bases respectively, with 6 bases between them. There are 12 residues in the CDR3. Germline lookup yields CDR1 SGDLS and CDR2 YYNGEE. CDR3 sequence: CASSGEDYGYTF. CDR3 coding DNA: TGTGCCAGCAGCGGCGAAGACTATGGCTACACCTTC. The variable domain in full, completed from reference TRBV9 and TRBJ1-2, reads DSGVTQTPKHLITATGQRVTLRCSPRSGDLSVYWYQQSLDQGLQFLIQYYNGEERAKGNILERFSAQQFPDLHSELNLSSLELGDSALYFCASSGEDYGYTFGSGTRLTVV.

The chain employs TRBV27 and TRBJ1-2, with D perhaps matching TRBD1 (5 bases). Trimming left V 2 bases short and J 7 bases short, with 11 bases between. CDR1 is MNHEY and CDR2 is SMNVEV in the germline V gene (reference sequence). This CDR3 is 13 amino acids long. The CDR3 DNA reads TGTGCCAGCAGTTTAGGGGGGTTGGGTGGCTACACCTTC. Translation: CASSLGGLGGYTF.

The V gene is TRBV7-9, the J gene TRBJ2-5; unclear D gene. CDR3 size: 13 residues. Looked up from germline, CDR1 is SEHNR and CDR2 is FQNEAQ (reference sequence). Trimming removed 1 base from V and 7 bases from J, with 10 bases in between. The CDR3 here is CASSLDALSTQYF. The CDR3 DNA sequence: TGTGCCAGCAGCTTAGATGCTTTATCGACCCAGTACTTC.